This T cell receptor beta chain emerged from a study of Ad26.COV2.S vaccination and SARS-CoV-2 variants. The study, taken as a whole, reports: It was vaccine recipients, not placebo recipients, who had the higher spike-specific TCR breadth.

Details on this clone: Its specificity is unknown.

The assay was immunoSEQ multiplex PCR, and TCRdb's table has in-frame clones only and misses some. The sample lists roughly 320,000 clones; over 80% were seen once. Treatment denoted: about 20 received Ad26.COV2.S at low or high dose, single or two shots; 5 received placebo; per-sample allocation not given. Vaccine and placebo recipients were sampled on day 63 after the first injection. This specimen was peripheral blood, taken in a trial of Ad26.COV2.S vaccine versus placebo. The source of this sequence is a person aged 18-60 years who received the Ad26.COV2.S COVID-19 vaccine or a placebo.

CDR3: CASSYSFSGGTGELFF. Here the CDR3 DNA reads TGTGCCAGCAGTTACTCATTTAGCGGGGGGACCGGGGAGCTGTTTTTT. V gene TRBV6-5 combines with J gene TRBJ2-2, with 10 bases that match TRBD2. V dropped 0 bases and J dropped 5; count of bases not matched to a gene: 3. The length of the CDR3 is 16 residues. The germline gives CDR1 MNHEY, CDR2 SVGAGI.